Below, 6 T cell receptor beta chains from the same sample are listed, as sequenced in a study of T cell responses to AZD1222 COVID-19 vaccine. Produced via immunoSEQ multiplex PCR; TCRdb's table is partial and in-frame only. This sample yields about 78,000 clones, of which 88% are seen a single time; approximately 4.8% belongs to the top ten. The sequenced sample was peripheral blood, obtained on day 0 of MenACWY control vaccination. The receptor source for this set is an adult in good health.

This chain links TRBV6-2 or TRBV6-3 with TRBJ1-2; D not certain. The CDR3 totals 14 residues. Germline V gene lookup returns CDR1 MNHEY and CDR2 SVGEGT. Between the trimmed V and J ends, which lost 3 bases and 4 bases, there was a span of 12 bases. CDR3 in DNA: TGTGCCAGCAGTTATAAGGGAAGAGGCTATGGCTACACCTTC. Amino acids: CASSYKGRGYGYTF.

The chain is built from TRBV4-1 and TRBJ2-7; 9 bases map to TRBD2. Germline lookup yields CDR1 MGHRA and CDR2 YSYEKL. V lost 0 bases to trimming and J lost 6 bases; unmatched junction nucleotides: 6. The CDR3 consists of 15 residues. DNA of the CDR3: TGCGCCAGCAGCCAAGATCCTAGCGGGGAGAGCGAGCAGTACTTC. Protein product: CASSQDPSGESEQYF.

The genes are TRBV27 and TRBJ2-3; TRBD1 matches 8 bases. V was clipped by 0 bases and J by 4 bases; unmatched bases: 6. There are 16 residues in the CDR3. Germline V gene sequence: CDR1 MNHEY, CDR2 SMNVEV (reference sequence). The CDR3 here is CASSLSVQGAADTQYF. CDR3 sequence (DNA): TGTGCCAGCAGTTTATCGGTTCAGGGGGCAGCAGATACGCAGTATTTT.

The J gene is TRBJ2-1, the V gene TRBV9; 11 bases align to TRBD2. Germline CDR1 and CDR2: SGDLS and YYNGEE. The CDR3 extends over 15 amino acids. V trimming: 4 bases; J trimming: 8 bases; junction bases outside the gene matches: 8. The CDR3 nucleotides are TGTGCCAGCAGCATAGGACTAGCGGGTTTCGATGAGCAGTTCTTC. Translated, it gives CASSIGLAGFDEQFF.

This sequence joins TRBV4-3 and TRBJ1-5, with TRBD1 matching 8 bases. There are 14 residues in the CDR3. Germline CDR1 LGHNA, CDR2 YSLEER. The V gene end was trimmed by 5 bases and the J gene end by 2 bases; junction bases not matched to a gene: 2. The CDR3 here is CASSLDRGNQPQHF. The CDR3 nucleotides are TGCGCCAGCAGCTTGGACAGGGGCAATCAGCCCCAGCATTTT.

The gene calls are TRBV5-1 and TRBJ2-1; TRBD1 matches 9 bases. V gave up 4 bases and J gave up 4 bases; unmatched junction bases: 6. The length of the CDR3 is 15 residues. The germline V gene has CDR1 SGHRS and CDR2 YFSETQ. The CDR3, as DNA: TGCGCCAGCAGCACCGGGACAGGGTTGTACAATGAGCAGTTCTTC. Residues: CASSTGTGLYNEQFF.